This TCR beta chain originates from a study of cytomegalovirus exposure and HLA in healthy donors. Study information: Unique TCRs from HLA-typed donors, roughly 89 million of them, were held in an early data release. Broader study findings: As was reported, the classifier diagnosed cytomegalovirus status with high specificity and sensitivity. The number of N-insertions in an Asian-associated ancestry cluster was reportedly below the approximately 600-donor mean in a later analysis.

This CDR3 is 15 amino acids long. The V gene's germline CDR1 is SGHRS and CDR2 YFSETQ. Trimming removed 1 base from V and 5 bases from J; junction bases left unmatched: 5. Comments on this clone: The target antigen is unknown.

The PCR contained 60 Vbeta and 13 Jbeta primers. Profiling relied on immunoSEQ multiplex PCR, and the TCRdb table lists in-frame clones only, not all of them. The sample records approximately 100,000 clones, about 79% being singletons. The chain carries TRBV5-1 and TRBJ2-1, with 8 nucleotides matching TRBD2. The sample was PBMCs. The clonotype originates from a man aged 50 to 60 in good health and CMV-seropositive. The DNA of the CDR3 is TGCGCCAGCAGCTTGTGGGCGGGAGGTAACAATGAGCAGTTCTTC. It encodes CASSLWAGGNNEQFF. Full variable domain (rest looked up from reference TRBV5-1 and TRBJ2-1): KAGVTQTPRYLIKTRGQQVTLSCSPISGHRSVSWYQQTPGQGLQFLFEYFSETQRNKGNFPGRFSGRQFSNSRSEMNVSTLELGDSALYLCASSLWAGGNNEQFFGPGTRLTVL.